This passage covers 18 T cell receptor beta chains from one sample sequenced in a study of cytomegalovirus exposure and HLA in healthy donors. The PCR used 60 Vbeta and 13 Jbeta primers. Generated by immunoSEQ multiplex PCR, the TCRdb table keeps only in-frame clones and is missing some. The table lists approximately 150,000 clones, roughly 68% of them singletons. The sample comprised PBMCs. The origin of the receptors is a man aged 25-45 years in good health and CMV-seropositive.

CDR3 coding DNA: TGTGCCAGTAGATCTGGACAGGCCTCGGGAGAAAAACTGTTTTTT. Protein: CASRSGQASGEKLFF. The chain joins TRBV19 to TRBJ1-4; 7 bases align to TRBD1. CDR1 is LNHDA and CDR2 is SQIVND in the germline V gene (reference sequence). Unmatched junction bases numbered 12, after V lost 6 bases and J lost 8 bases. CDR3 size: 15 residues.

This clone was recorded once. The chain joins TRBV6-4 to TRBJ2-1; D unresolved. Germline loops: CDR1 MRHNA, CDR2 SNTAGT. The germline V and J ends were trimmed by 3 bases and 5 bases, with 5 bases remaining between them. The CDR3 loop spans 12 amino acids. The CDR3 loop is CASSEDNNEQFF. The CDR3 DNA sequence: TGTGCCAGCAGTGAAGACAACAATGAGCAGTTCTTC.

This clone was observed a few times. The chain couples TRBV15 to TRBJ2-7, with D unclear. V lost 0 bases to trimming and J lost 2 bases, with 11 bases between them. The germline V gene has CDR1 LNHNV and CDR2 YYDKDF (reference sequence). The CDR3 has 15 residues. CDR3 coding DNA: TGTGCCACCAGCAGAGATAGCCTCGCCGCCTACGAGCAGTACTTC. This translates into CATSRDSLAAYEQYF.

The CDR3 nucleotides are TGTGCCAGCAGCGACGGGGGGTTAGGGACCCAGTACTTC. It encodes CASSDGGLGTQYF. The rearrangement joins TRBV7-9 to TRBJ2-5; 7 bases agree with TRBD2. Looked up from germline, CDR1 is SEHNR and CDR2 is FQNEAQ (reference sequence). The V segment lost 5 bases and the J segment 7 bases; nucleotides outside the gene matches: 7. The CDR3 length is 13 residues. The full variable domain, with the rest looked up from reference TRBV7-9 and TRBJ2-5, is DTGVSQNPRHKITKRGQNVTFRCDPISEHNRLYWYRQTLGQGPEFLTYFQNEAQLEKSRLLSDRFSAERPKGSFSTLEIQRTEQGDSAMYLCASSDGGLGTQYFGPGTRLLVL.

CDR3 coding DNA: TGTGCCAGCAGTTACTCTAGGACAGAGACCGGGGAGCTGTTTTTT. Its protein product is CASSYSRTETGELFF. V usage is TRBV6-6 and J usage is TRBJ2-2; D is possibly TRBD1 (6 bases). Trimming cost V 0 bases and J 5 bases, with 10 bases left between them. This CDR3 region has 15 residues. CDR1 and CDR2 from the germline V gene are MNHNY and SVGAGI (reference sequence).

The V gene is TRBV5-4, the J gene TRBJ2-5; 11 positions match TRBD2. The J call may be incorrect, as the DNA end agrees better with TRBJ2-7. This CDR3 region has 15 residues. CDR1 SGHNT and CDR2 YYREEE come from the germline V gene (reference sequence). This CDR3 reads CASSSNRGLADEQYF. In nucleotides, the CDR3 is TGTGCCAGCAGCTCAAATAGGGGACTAGCGGACGAGCAGTACTTC.

The chain is built from TRBV11-3 and TRBJ1-2, with a weak D call TRBD1 (6 bases). Between the trimmed V and J ends, which lost 3 bases and 6 bases, there was a span of 11 bases. CDR1 SGHNT and CDR2 YENEEA come from the germline V gene. The CDR3 totals 13 residues. DNA for the CDR3: TGTGCCAGCAGCTTCAACAGGGCGGATGGCTACACCTTC. Its translation is CASSFNRADGYTF. Complete variable domain (other parts from reference TRBV11-3 and TRBJ1-2): EAGVVQSPRYKIIEKKQPVAFWCNPISGHNTLYWYLQNLGQGPELLIRYENEEAVDDSQLPKDRFSAERLKGVDSTLKIQPAELGDSAVYLCASSFNRADGYTFGSGTRLTVV.

The chain employs TRBV25-1 and TRBJ1-2; 9 bases fit TRBD1. This CDR3 is built from 14 residues. The trim removed 5 bases at V and 3 bases at J, leaving 4 bases unmatched. Germline lookup yields CDR1 MGHDK and CDR2 SYGVNS. CDR3: CASSRQGDYYGYTF. DNA of the CDR3: TGTGCCAGCAGTAGACAGGGGGACTACTATGGCTACACCTTC.

This chain links TRBV11-3 with TRBJ2-1; maybe TRBD1 (6 bases). The CDR3 is made up of 17 amino acids. Germline CDR1 SGHNT, CDR2 YENEEA. V shed 0 bases and J shed 2 bases, with 14 bases lying between them. CDR3 sequence reads: CASSLEFSGQPYNEQFF. The CDR3 region has the DNA TGTGCCAGCAGCTTAGAGTTTTCGGGACAACCCTACAATGAGCAGTTCTTC.

This chain joins TRBV5-4 and TRBJ2-5; weak D call: TRBD2 (7 bases). Trimming removed 0 bases at V and 6 bases at J, with 15 bases between. The CDR3 has 15 amino acids. Looked up from germline, CDR1 is SGHNT and CDR2 is YYREEE (reference sequence). The CDR3 DNA reads as TGTGCCAGCAGCTTGGAGGGGGGGGGCGTAAAGACCCAGTACTTC. Amino acids: CASSLEGGGVKTQYF.

Regarding this clone: Distinct nucleotide sequences in the sample also encode this CDR3. The chain employs TRBV5-6 and TRBJ2-7, with 7 bases fitting TRBD1. The CDR3 consists of 14 residues. Germline CDR1 and CDR2: SGHDT and YYEEEE. V shed 4 bases, J shed 5 bases, and the junction held 9 bases outside the gene matches. The CDR3 region has the DNA TGTGCCAGCAGCCAAGGGGACAGCGTTCACGAGCAGTACTTC. Amino acids: CASSQGDSVHEQYF. Complete variable domain (other parts from reference TRBV5-6 and TRBJ2-7): DAGVTQSPTHLIKTRGQQVTLRCSPKSGHDTVSWYQQALGQGPQFIFQYYEEEERQRGNFPDRFSGHQFPNYSSELNVNALLLGDSALYLCASSQGDSVHEQYFGPGTRLTVT.

The DNA of the CDR3 is TGTGCCAGCAGCCGACGACAGGGCGAGGGCAGGTCGAGCACTGAAGCTTTCTTT. It is translated as CASSRRQGEGRSSTEAFF. The chain combines TRBV4-2 with TRBJ1-1; TRBD1 agrees at 7 bases. Per germline, CDR1 LGHNA and CDR2 YNFKEQ. The CDR3 is 18 residues long. V was clipped by 4 bases and J by 4 bases; unmatched bases: 18.

This sequence joins TRBV28 and TRBJ2-7; TRBD2 matches 11 bases. Looked up from germline, CDR1 is MDHEN and CDR2 is SYDVKM. The CDR3 sequence is 18 residues long. Germline trimming cut 5 bases from V and 0 bases from J; bases unmatched to any gene: 12. Written as DNA, the CDR3 is TGTGCCAGCAGTCCGCCGGAGAGACTAGCGGGATTCTCCTACGAGCAGTACTTC. Translating gives CASSPPERLAGFSYEQYF.

The V and J genes are TRBV25-1 and TRBJ2-3, with D perhaps TRBD2 (6 bases). Germline assignment: CDR1 MGHDK and CDR2 SYGVNS. Trimming took off 3 bases at V and 4 bases at J, with 11 bases between the two ends. The CDR3 runs to 14 residues. The CDR3 DNA is TGTGCCAGCAGTGATCTTGGCGGGGCAGATACGCAGTATTTT. Translation gives CASSDLGGADTQYF.

The J gene is TRBJ2-5, the V gene TRBV28, with D possibly TRBD1 on 5 matching bases. The CDR3 spans 13 residues. Germline assignment: CDR1 MDHEN and CDR2 SYDVKM. Trimming cost V 4 bases and J 1 base, with 7 bases left between them. The CDR3 DNA follows: TGTGCCAGCAGTTCGACAGTCCAAGAGACCCAGTACTTC. It yields the protein CASSSTVQETQYF.

The sample holds a few counts of this clone. The CDR3 here is CASTQGGTGGEEQYF. Here the CDR3 DNA reads TGTGCCAGCACCCAAGGGGGGACAGGGGGCGAAGAGCAGTACTTC. The gene calls are TRBV7-6 and TRBJ2-7; 12 bases fit TRBD1. This CDR3 contains 15 residues. After removal of 7 bases from V and 7 bases from J, the junction contained 11 bases not matched to a gene. From germline, CDR1 is SGHVS and CDR2 FNYEAQ.

The chain has TRBV20-1 and TRBJ2-1, with 7 bases identical to TRBD1. CDR1 DFQATT and CDR2 SNEGSKA come from the germline V gene (reference sequence). The CDR3 is 11 residues long. Unmatched junction bases numbered 7, after V lost 5 bases and J lost 12 bases. DNA of the CDR3: TGCAGTGCTCCCCGACAGGGTGGGCAGTTCTTC. Its protein product is CSAPRQGGQFF.

V gene TRBV27 combines with J gene TRBJ2-7, with 16 nucleotides matching TRBD2. The CDR3 covers 18 residues. V was clipped by 1 base and J by 4 bases; unmatched bases: 7. CDR1 MNHEY and CDR2 SMNVEV come from the germline V gene (reference sequence). The CDR3 reads CASSLLTPGLAGGYEQYF. In DNA form, the CDR3 reads TGTGCCAGCAGTTTATTAACTCCGGGACTAGCGGGAGGGTACGAGCAGTACTTC.